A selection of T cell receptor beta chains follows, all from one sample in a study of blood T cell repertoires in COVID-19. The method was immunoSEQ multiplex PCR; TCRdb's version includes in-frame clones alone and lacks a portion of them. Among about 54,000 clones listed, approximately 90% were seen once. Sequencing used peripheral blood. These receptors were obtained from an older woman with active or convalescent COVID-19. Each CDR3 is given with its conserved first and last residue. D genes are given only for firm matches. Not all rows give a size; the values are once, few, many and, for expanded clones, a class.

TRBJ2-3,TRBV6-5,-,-,CASSRGTDTQYF
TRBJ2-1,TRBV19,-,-,CASSIGSYNEQFF
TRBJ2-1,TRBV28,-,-,CASEPPGLLFNEQFF
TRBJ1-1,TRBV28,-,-,CASSPPGTSYTEAFF
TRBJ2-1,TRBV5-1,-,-,CASSLMPGSYNEQFF
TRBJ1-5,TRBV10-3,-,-,CAISEADNQPQHF
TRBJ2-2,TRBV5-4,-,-,CASSIKTSRNTGELFF
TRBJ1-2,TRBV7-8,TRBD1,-,CASSGAGGRGYTF
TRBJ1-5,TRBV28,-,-,CASSGQPQHF
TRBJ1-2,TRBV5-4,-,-,CASSLWSPQGNYGYTF
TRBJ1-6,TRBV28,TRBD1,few,CASSTAGQGASPLHF
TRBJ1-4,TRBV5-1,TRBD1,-,CASSRTGQTATNEKLFF
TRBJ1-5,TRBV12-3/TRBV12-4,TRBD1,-,CASSAQGNQPQHF
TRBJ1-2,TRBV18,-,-,CASSPEQNYGYTF
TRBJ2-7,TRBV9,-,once,CASSSRGRAMNEQYF
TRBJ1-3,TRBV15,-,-,CATSGGPGQPAGNTIYF
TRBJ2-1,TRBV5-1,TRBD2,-,CASSAGLAGQSSYNEQFF
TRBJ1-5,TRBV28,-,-,CASNYGGQYSNQPQHF
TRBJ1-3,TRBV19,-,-,CASRTTGTKNTIYF
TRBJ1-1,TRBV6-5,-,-,CASSPLNRNTEAFF
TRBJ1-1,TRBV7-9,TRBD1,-,CASSLLGSTGNVTEAFF
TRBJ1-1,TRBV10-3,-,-,CAISLGALNTEAFF
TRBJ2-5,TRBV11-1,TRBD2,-,CASSSQAGGHLGTQYF
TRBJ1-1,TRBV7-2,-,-,CASSPLFLEAFF
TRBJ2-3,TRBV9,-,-,CASSVPGTPEGGTDTQYF
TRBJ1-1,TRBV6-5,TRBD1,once,CASSSKGARNTEAFF
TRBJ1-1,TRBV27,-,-,CASSLAWGMNTEAFF
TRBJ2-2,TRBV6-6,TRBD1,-,CASSYRGQGNTGELFF
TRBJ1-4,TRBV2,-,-,CASDDQGSNEKLFF
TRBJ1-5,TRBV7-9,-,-,CASSLNINQPQHF
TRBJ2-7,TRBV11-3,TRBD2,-,CASSHGTSGRAYEQYF
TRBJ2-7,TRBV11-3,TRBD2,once,CASSPASGAYEQYF
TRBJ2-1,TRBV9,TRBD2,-,CASSANRASGREDEQFF
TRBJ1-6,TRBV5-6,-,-,CASSLEGPLHF